This TCR beta chain was found in a study of Graves' ophthalmopathy and Graves' hyperthyroidism. Ten or more counts support this clonotype. The CDR3 has 16 residues. Trimming shortened V by 1 base and J by 7 bases, and 17 bases separated the two germline ends. RNA transcripts were the source from which TCR beta CDR3 regions were amplified. The authors performed first-round RT-PCR with HTBI primers and then a second-round multiplex PCR. Using its own MiXCR run on the multiplex PCR reads, TCRdb lists one record per CDR3 protein. This table has roughly 480,000 distinct CDR3 sequences, under 15% appearing once.

The sample taken for sequencing was blood. The receptor's source is a woman younger than 45 with Graves' ophthalmopathy. The V call is TRBV12-3 or TRBV12-4, the J call TRBJ1-5, with D possibly matching TRBD1 (6 bases). The CDR3 bases are TGTGCCAGCAGTTTAGGGGACACCTCCCACGGGCAGCCCCAGCATTTT. This gives the protein CASSLGDTSHGQPQHF.